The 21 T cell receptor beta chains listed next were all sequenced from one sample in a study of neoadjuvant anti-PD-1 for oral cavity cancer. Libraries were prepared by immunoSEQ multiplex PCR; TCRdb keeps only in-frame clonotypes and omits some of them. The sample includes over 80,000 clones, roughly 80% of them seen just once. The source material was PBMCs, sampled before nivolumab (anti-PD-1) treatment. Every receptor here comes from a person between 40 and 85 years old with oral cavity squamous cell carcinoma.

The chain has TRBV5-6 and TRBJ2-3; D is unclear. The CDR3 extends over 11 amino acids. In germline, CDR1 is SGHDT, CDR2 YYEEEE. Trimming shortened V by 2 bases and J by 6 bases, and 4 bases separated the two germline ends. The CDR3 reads CASSLWDTQYF. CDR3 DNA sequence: TGTGCCAGCAGCTTATGGGATACGCAGTATTTT. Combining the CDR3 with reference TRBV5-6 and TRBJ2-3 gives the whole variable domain DAGVTQSPTHLIKTRGQQVTLRCSPKSGHDTVSWYQQALGQGPQFIFQYYEEEERQRGNFPDRFSGHQFPNYSSELNVNALLLGDSALYLCASSLWDTQYFGPGTRLTVL.

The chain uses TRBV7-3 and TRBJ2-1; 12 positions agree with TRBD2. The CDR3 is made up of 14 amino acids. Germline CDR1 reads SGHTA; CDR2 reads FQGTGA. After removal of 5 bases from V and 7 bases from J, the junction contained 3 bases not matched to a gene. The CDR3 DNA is TGTGCCAGCAGCCCTGGACTAGCGGGGAATGAGCAGTTCTTC. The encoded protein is CASSPGLAGNEQFF.

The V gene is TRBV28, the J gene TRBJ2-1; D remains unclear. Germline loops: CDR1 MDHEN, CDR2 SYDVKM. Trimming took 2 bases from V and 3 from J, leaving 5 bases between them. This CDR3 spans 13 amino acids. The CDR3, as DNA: TGTGCCAGCAGTTTACTAGACTACAATGAGCAGTTCTTC. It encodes CASSLLDYNEQFF.

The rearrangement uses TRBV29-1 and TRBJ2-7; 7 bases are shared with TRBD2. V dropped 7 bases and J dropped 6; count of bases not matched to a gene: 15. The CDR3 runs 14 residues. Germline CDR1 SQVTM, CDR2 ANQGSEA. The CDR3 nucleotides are TGCAGCGATTGGACTAGGAAACCTAGGGGCGAGCAGTACTTC. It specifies CSDWTRKPRGEQYF.

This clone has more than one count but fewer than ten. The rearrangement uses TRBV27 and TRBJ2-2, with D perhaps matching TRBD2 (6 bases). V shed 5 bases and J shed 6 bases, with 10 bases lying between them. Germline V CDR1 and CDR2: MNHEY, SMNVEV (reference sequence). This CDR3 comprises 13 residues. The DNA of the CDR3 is TGTGCCAGCAGTACCGGGGAGGCCGGGGAGCTGTTTTTT. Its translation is CASSTGEAGELFF.

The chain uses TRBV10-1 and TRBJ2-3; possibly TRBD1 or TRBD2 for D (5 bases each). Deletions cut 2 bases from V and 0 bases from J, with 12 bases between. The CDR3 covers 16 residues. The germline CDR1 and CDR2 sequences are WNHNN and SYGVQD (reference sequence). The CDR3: CASSEPGRGSTDTQYF. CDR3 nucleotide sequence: TGCGCCAGCAGTGAGCCGGGGCGCGGGAGCACAGATACGCAGTATTTT.

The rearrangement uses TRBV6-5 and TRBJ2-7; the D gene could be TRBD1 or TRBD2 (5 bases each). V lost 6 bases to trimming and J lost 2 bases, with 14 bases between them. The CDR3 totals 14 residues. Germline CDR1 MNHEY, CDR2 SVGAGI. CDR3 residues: CASSSRVGAYEQYF. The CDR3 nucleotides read TGTGCCAGCAGCTCCAGGGTGGGGGCCTACGAGCAGTACTTC.

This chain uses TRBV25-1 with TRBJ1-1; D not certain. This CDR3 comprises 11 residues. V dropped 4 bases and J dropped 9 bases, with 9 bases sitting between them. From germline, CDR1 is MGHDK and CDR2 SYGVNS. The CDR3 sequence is CASSGNAKAFF. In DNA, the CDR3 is TGTGCCAGCAGTGGTAACGCCAAAGCTTTCTTT.

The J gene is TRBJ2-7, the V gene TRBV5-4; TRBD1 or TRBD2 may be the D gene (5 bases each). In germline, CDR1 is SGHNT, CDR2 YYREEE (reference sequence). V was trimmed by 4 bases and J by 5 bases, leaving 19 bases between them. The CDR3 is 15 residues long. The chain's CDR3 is CASSGHGTVRDEQYF. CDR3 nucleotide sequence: TGTGCCAGCAGCGGACACGGGACGGTACGCGACGAGCAGTACTTC.

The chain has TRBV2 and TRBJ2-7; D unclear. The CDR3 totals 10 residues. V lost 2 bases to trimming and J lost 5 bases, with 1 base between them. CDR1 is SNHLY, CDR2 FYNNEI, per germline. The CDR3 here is CASSENEQYF. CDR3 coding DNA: TGTGCCAGCAGTGAAAACGAGCAGTACTTC.

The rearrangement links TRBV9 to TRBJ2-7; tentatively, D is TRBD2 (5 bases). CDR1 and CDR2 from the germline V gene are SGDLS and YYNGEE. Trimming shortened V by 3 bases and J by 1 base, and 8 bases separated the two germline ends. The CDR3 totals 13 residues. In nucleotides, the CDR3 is TGTGCCAGCAGCGGAGGGAGTTCCTACGAGCAGTACTTC. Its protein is CASSGGSSYEQYF.

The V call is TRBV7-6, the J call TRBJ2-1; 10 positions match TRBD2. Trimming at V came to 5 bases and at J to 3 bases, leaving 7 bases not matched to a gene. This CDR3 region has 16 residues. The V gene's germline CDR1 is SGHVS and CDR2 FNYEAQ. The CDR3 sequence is CASSTSSGSYYNEQFF. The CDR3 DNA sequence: TGTGCCAGCAGCACCTCTAGCGGGAGTTACTACAATGAGCAGTTCTTC.

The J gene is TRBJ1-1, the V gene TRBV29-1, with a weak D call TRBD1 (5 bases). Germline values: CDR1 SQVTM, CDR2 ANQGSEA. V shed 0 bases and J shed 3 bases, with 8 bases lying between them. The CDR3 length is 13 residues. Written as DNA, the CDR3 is TGCAGCGTTGAAGATCGGGGGGACACTGAAGCTTTCTTT. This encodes CSVEDRGDTEAFF.

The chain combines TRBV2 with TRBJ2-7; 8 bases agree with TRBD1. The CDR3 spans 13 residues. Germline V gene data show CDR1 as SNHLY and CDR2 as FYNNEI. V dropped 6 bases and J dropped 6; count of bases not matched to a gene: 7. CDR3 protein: CASRLDRASEQYF. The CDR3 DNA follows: TGTGCCAGCAGATTGGACAGGGCCTCCGAGCAGTACTTC. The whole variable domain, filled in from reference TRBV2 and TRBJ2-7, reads EPEVTQTPSHQVTQMGQEVILRCVPISNHLYFYWYRQILGQKVEFLVSFYNNEISEKSEIFDDQFSVERPDGSNFTLKIRSTKLEDSAMYFCASRLDRASEQYFGPGTRLTVT.

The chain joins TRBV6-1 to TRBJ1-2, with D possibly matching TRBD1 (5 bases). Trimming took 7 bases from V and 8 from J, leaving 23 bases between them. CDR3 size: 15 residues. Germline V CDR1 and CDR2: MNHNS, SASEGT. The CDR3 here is CASTGGVGGLDGYTF. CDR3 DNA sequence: TGTGCCAGCACGGGCGGGGTCGGGGGTTTAGACGGCTACACCTTC.

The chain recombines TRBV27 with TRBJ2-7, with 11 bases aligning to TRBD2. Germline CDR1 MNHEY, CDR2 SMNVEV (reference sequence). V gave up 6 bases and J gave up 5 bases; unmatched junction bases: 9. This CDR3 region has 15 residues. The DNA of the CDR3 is TGTGCCAGCAGATTAGCGGGAGGGCCCGGGAACGAGCAGTACTTC. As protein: CASRLAGGPGNEQYF.

The CDR3 loop reads CASSPGTTDTQYF. DNA for the CDR3: TGCGCCAGCAGCCCCGGGACGACAGATACGCAGTATTTT. This sequence joins TRBV5-1 and TRBJ2-3; the D gene could be TRBD1 or TRBD2 (5 bases each). This CDR3 spans 13 amino acids. The germline V and J ends were trimmed by 4 bases and 3 bases, with 9 bases remaining between them. CDR1 is SGHRS and CDR2 is YFSETQ in the germline V gene.

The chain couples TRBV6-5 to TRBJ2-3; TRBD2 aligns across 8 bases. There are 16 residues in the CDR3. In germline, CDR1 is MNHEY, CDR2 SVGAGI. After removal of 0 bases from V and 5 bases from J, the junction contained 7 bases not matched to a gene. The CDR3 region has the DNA TGTGCCAGCAGTTACTCAGGAGCGGGAGACGTAGATACGCAGTATTTT. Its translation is CASSYSGAGDVDTQYF.

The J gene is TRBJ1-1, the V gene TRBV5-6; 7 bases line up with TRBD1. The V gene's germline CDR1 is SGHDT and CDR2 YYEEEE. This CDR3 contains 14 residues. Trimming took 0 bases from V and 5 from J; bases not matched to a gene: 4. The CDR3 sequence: CASSLEGGSTEAFF. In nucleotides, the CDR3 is TGTGCCAGCAGCTTGGAAGGGGGCTCGACTGAAGCTTTCTTT.

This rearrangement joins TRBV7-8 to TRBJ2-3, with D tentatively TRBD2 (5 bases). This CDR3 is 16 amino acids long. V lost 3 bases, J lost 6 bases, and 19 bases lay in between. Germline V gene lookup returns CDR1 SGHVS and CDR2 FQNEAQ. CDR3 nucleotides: TGTGCCAGCAGCTTTCCGGACGGCCTCCCGGGGGATACGCAGTATTTT. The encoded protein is CASSFPDGLPGDTQYF.

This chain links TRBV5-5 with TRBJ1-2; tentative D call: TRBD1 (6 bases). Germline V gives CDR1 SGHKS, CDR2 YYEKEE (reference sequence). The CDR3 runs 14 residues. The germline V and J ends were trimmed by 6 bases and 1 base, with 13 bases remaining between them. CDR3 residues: CASTRGADNYGYTF. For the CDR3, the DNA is TGTGCCAGCACCCGGGGGGCAGATAACTATGGCTACACCTTC.